The clone carrying this T cell receptor beta chain was counted between two and nine times. Its specificity is unknown. Every isolated RNA sample was fully reverse transcribed, so sequencing captured expressed TCRB transcripts. The table came from immunoSEQ multiplex PCR; TCRdb's copy has only in-frame clones and leaves some out. The repertoire includes 350,000 or so clones, around 20% of them detected once, and around 0.044% sits in the top ten. Trimming took 4 bases from V and 1 from J; bases not matched to a gene: 2. This CDR3 contains 14 residues. Germline V gene lookup returns CDR1 MGHDK and CDR2 SYGVNS. Staining for CD45RO/CCR7/CD25/CD127/CD95/CD27 allowed sorting of CD4+ naive, central memory, regulatory and stem cell-like memory cells. This entry belongs to a study of beta chain features in type 1 diabetes. The study's findings and limits: Patients with type 1 diabetes carried fewer insertions and had more deletions at their VDJ junctions.

Source material: naive CD4+ T cells from blood. This clonotype was sampled from a woman aged 18-30 years in good health. The chain links TRBV25-1 to TRBJ2-7; 9 bases match TRBD1. The CDR3 DNA is TGTGCCAGCAGTGCGGGACAGGGTTCCTACGAGCAGTACTTC. It translates to CASSAGQGSYEQYF.